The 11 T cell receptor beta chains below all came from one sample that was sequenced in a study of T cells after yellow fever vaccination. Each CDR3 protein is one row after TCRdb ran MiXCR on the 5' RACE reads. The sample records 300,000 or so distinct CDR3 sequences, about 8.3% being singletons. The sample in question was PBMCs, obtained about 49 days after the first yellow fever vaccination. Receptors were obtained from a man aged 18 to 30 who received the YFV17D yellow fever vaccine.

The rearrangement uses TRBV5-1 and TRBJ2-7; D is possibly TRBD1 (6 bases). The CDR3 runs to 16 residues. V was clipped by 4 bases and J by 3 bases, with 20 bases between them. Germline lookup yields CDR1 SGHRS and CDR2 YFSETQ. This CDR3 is CASSRGPDSGGYEQYF. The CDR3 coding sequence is TGCGCCAGCAGCAGAGGGCCGGACAGTGGGGGCTACGAGCAGTACTTC.

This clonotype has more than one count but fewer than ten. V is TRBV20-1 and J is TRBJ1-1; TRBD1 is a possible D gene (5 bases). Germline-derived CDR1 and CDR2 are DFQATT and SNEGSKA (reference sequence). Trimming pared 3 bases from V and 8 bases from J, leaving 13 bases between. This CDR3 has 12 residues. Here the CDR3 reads CSARDGHSEAFF. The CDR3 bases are TGCAGTGCTAGGGACGGACACAGCGAAGCTTTCTTT.

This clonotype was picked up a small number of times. CDR3 sequence reads: CASSPLSGLTGELFF. The CDR3, as DNA: TGTGCCAGCTCACCACTGTCAGGGCTCACCGGGGAGCTGTTTTTT. This chain joins TRBV18 and TRBJ2-2; perhaps TRBD1 as D (5 bases). CDR1 and CDR2 from the germline V gene are KGHSH and LQKENI. The CDR3 is 15 residues long. V dropped 1 base and J dropped 4 bases, with 10 bases sitting between them.

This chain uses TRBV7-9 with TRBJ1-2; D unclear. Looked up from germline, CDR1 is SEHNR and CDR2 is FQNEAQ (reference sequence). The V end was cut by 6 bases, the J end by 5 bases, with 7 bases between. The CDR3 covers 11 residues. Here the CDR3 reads CASRKIYGYTF. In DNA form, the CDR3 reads TGTGCCAGCAGAAAGATATATGGCTACACCTTC.

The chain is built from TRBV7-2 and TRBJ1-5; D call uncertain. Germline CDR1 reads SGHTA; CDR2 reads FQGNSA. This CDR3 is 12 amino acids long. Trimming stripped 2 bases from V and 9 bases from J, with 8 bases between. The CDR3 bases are TGTGCCAGCAGCTTATACCCGTGGCCCCAGCATTTT. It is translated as CASSLYPWPQHF. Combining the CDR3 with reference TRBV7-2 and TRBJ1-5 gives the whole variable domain GAGVSQSPSNKVTEKGKDVELRCDPISGHTALYWYRQSLGQGLEFLIYFQGNSAPDKSGLPSDRFSAERTGGSVSTLTIQRTQQEDSAVYLCASSLYPWPQHFGDGTRLSIL.

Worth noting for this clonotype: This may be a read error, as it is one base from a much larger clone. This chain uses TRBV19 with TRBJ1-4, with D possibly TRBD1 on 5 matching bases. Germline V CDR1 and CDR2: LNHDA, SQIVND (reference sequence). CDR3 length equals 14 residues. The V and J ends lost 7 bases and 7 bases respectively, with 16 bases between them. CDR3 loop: CASTSQGFGEKLFF. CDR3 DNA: TGTGCCAGTACCTCCCAGGGTTTTGGTGAAAAACTGTTTTTT.

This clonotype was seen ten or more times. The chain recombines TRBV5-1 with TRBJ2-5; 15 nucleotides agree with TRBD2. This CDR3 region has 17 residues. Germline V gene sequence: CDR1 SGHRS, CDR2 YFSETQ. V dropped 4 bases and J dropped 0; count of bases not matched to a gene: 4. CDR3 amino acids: CASSVGLAGGNQETQYF. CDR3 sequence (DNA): TGCGCCAGCAGCGTGGGACTAGCGGGGGGCAACCAAGAGACCCAGTACTTC. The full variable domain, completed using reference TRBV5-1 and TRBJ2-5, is KAGVTQTPRYLIKTRGQQVTLSCSPISGHRSVSWYQQTPGQGLQFLFEYFSETQRNKGNFPGRFSGRQFSNSRSEMNVSTLELGDSALYLCASSVGLAGGNQETQYFGPGTRLLVL.

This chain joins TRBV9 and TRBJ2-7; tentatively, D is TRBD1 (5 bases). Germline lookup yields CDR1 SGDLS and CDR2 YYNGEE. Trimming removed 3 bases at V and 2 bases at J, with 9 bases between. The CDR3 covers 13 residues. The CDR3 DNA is TGTGCCAGCAGCGGGGGCCCTACCTACGAGCAGTACTTC. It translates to CASSGGPTYEQYF.

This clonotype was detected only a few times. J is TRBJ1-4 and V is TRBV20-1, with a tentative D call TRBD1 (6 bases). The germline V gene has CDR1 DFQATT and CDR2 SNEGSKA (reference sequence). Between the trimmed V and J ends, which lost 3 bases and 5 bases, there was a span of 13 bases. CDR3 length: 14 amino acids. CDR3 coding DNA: TGCAGTGCTAGTGTAGGGGGACTAAATGAAAAACTGTTTTTT. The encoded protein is CSASVGGLNEKLFF.

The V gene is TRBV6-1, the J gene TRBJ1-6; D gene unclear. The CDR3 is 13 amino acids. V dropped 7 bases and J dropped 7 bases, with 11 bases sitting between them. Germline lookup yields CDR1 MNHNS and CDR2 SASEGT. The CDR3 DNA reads TGTGCCAGCACCCCTTTCAGGAATTCACCCCTCCACTTT. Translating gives CASTPFRNSPLHF.

The CDR3 nucleotides are TGCGCCAGCAGCGCCACGGGACTAGCTAGCACAGATACGCAGTATTTT. Protein sequence: CASSATGLASTDTQYF. The gene calls are TRBV5-1 and TRBJ2-3; 9 bases are shared with TRBD2. The CDR3 is 16 amino acids. Germline values: CDR1 SGHRS, CDR2 YFSETQ. Trimming removed 4 bases from V and 0 bases from J; junction bases left unmatched: 6.